This T cell receptor beta chain was found in a study of blood T cell repertoires in COVID-19 (dated by TCRdb to about 2020). Looking at the study overall: The collaborator samples originated in the United States, Italy and Spain and spanned the acute and convalescent phases of COVID-19. The prospective study material was composed of cDNA or gDNA derived from T cells, B-cell-depleted T cells, or PBMCs. The dataset comprised deeply sampled blood TCRbeta repertoires from subjects exposed to, actively infected with, or recovered from COVID-19. The repertoires were released in a freely available public database intended as a resource for research on the immune response to SARS-CoV-2. Samples came from the ongoing ImmuneRACE study (first 160 participants) plus 1,254 subjects from 6 global collaborators. The sample metadata nearly always contained a de-identified subject ID, COVID-19 status, age in years and sex. Where available, HLA class I and class II types were taken from metadata supplied by the sample provider and were not determined by assay-based typing. What the authors observed across the whole study: Clinical and demographic metadata were provided uncurated, with the amount varying by source and participant.

Note on this clone: The specificity of this receptor is unknown. The record has no base qualities; no much larger clone is one base away.

Participants in the prospective study were enrolled through a virtual design, were aged roughly 18 to 95 years, and lived in 24 United States geographic areas. Cohort assignment in the prospective study relied on participant-reported clinical history from a screening survey and a study questionnaire. Exposed participants had been in contact, within 2 weeks of entering the study, with a person who had a PCR-confirmed or clinician-diagnosed case of COVID-19. Each participant in the prospective study had whole blood, serum and a nasopharyngeal or oropharyngeal swab collected by mobile phlebotomists. Participants in the prospective study had the option to provide additional blood draws and questionnaires over a roughly 2-month period. Before DNA extraction, prospective study blood samples were shipped either frozen or at room temperature. TCRbeta CDR3 regions were amplified from genomic DNA using the immunoSEQ Assay, a bias-controlled multiplex PCR. The published analysis was carried out like this. Within the assay, amplification of reference gene primers was used to estimate how many nucleated cells each sample contained. To quantify the absolute abundance of each unique TCRbeta CDR3 rearrangement, sequence reads were collapsed and filtered. For each sample, productive Simpson clonality was calculated by taking the square root of Simpson's diversity index across productive rearrangements. TCRdb obtained this table from immuneACCESS and retained in-frame rearrangements with V and J assigned. These tables miss some clones; where compared with another copy, unresolved V genes account for less than half of the shortfall, and the remainder is unexplained. The DNA was the basis for D and trimming; V, J and clone size are from that table. The sample contains 350,000 to 400,000 clones, approximately 91% of them found a single time. Roughly 0.9% of the sample rests with the top ten.

The CDR3, from cysteine to phenylalanine, totals 14 residues. Left in the record is the CDR3 DNA by itself, 42 bases read in frame from the first base. Trimming costs V 4 bases and J 1 base, and their ends lie 11 bases apart. The germline V gene sets CDR1 to SGDLS and CDR2 to YYNGEE. Recombination connected TRBV9 to TRBJ1-1; 6 matching bases give a weak D call of TRBD1. The origin of this receptor is a woman in her thirties or forties who had been exposed to COVID-19. Input material: PBMCs or T cells enriched from blood (not recorded which). The CDR3 region reads CASSSPGQNTEAFF. Here is the DNA: TGTGCCAGCAGCTCACCGGGACAGAACACTGAAGCTTTCTTT.